These T cell receptor beta chains were read from a single sample in a study of T cells in Graves' hyperthyroidism and ophthalmopathy. TCRdb re-derived calls from the multiplex PCR reads in MiXCR, one entry per CDR3 protein. The sample carries roughly 660,000 distinct CDR3 sequences, around 16% recorded once. The sequenced material came from blood. These TCRs come from a middle-aged man with Graves' hyperthyroidism. CDR3s include the opening cysteine and the closing phenylalanine or tryptophan. The D gene is left open where the match is weak. Clone size is not always given. Where it is, it says once, few, many or a class for expanded clones.

clone size: many
V gene: TRBV7-2
D gene: .
J gene: TRBJ1-1
CDR3 DNA: TGTGCCAGCAGCTTAGTGGCAGGAAGGGTGAACACTGAAGCTTTCTTT
CDR3 protein: CASSLVAGRVNTEAFF

clone size: few
V gene: TRBV16
D gene: .
J gene: TRBJ2-7
CDR3 DNA: TGTGCCAGCAGTCTTAGAGCAGACCTCTCCTACGAGCAGTACTTC
CDR3 protein: CASSLRADLSYEQYF

clone size: many
V gene: TRBV20-1
D gene: .
J gene: TRBJ2-5
CDR3 DNA: TGCAGTGCTAGAGCATTAGGGATTCTGCGAGAGACCCAGTACTTC
CDR3 protein: CSARALGILRETQYF

clone size: many
V gene: TRBV2
D gene: .
J gene: TRBJ2-4
CDR3 DNA: TGTGCCAGCAGTGAACTGGCAGGACGGAACATTCAGTACTTC
CDR3 protein: CASSELAGRNIQYF

clone size: .
V gene: TRBV6-2/TRBV6-3
D gene: .
J gene: TRBJ2-1
CDR3 DNA: TGTGCCAGCACAGGGCGGTACAATGAGCAGTTCTTC
CDR3 protein: CASTGRYNEQFF

clone size: .
V gene: TRBV19
D gene: .
J gene: TRBJ2-7
CDR3 DNA: TGTGCCAGTAGTTTATCCGGGACTGGAGCCTACGAGCAGTACTTC
CDR3 protein: CASSLSGTGAYEQYF

clone size: .
V gene: TRBV24-1
D gene: TRBD1
J gene: TRBJ1-2
CDR3 DNA: TGTGCCACCAGTTATCCTGGACAGGGGAAGAATGGCTACACCTTC
CDR3 protein: CATSYPGQGKNGYTF

clone size: many
V gene: TRBV7-3
D gene: TRBD2
J gene: TRBJ2-1
CDR3 DNA: TGTGCCAGCAGCCCCCGACTAGCGATGGGTGAGCAGTTCTTC
CDR3 protein: CASSPRLAMGEQFF

clone size: .
V gene: TRBV6-2/TRBV6-3
D gene: .
J gene: TRBJ2-6
CDR3 DNA: TGTGCCAGCAGTCGTTTCTCCGGGCCTCCTCCCGCTGGGGCCAACGTCCTGACTTTC
CDR3 protein: CASSRFSGPPPAGANVLTF

clone size: few
V gene: TRBV19
D gene: TRBD1
J gene: TRBJ1-5
CDR3 DNA: TGTGCCAGTAGTATCTCAGGGGGGGAGAATCAGCCCCAGCATTTT
CDR3 protein: CASSISGGENQPQHF

clone size: many
V gene: TRBV11-2
D gene: .
J gene: TRBJ2-1
CDR3 DNA: TGTGCCAGCAGCTTAGGTATAGCGGTCTACAATGAGCAGTTCTTC
CDR3 protein: CASSLGIAVYNEQFF

clone size: few
V gene: TRBV10-3
D gene: .
J gene: TRBJ2-3
CDR3 DNA: TGTGCCATCAGTGAGAATTCGCTAGCCGTCACAGATACGCAGTATTTT
CDR3 protein: CAISENSLAVTDTQYF

clone size: many
V gene: TRBV5-6
D gene: TRBD2
J gene: TRBJ2-7
CDR3 DNA: TGTGCCAGCAGCGTCTCGGGACTAGCGGCTACCTACGAGCAGTACTTC
CDR3 protein: CASSVSGLAATYEQYF

clone size: .
V gene: TRBV18
D gene: .
J gene: TRBJ2-3
CDR3 DNA: TGTGCCAGCTCACCACTGGATGGGGGGTCAGATACGCAGTATTTT
CDR3 protein: CASSPLDGGSDTQYF

clone size: many
V gene: TRBV6-1
D gene: .
J gene: TRBJ2-2
CDR3 DNA: TGTGCCAGCAAGATCGGGGAGTCCGGGGAGCTGTTTTTT
CDR3 protein: CASKIGESGELFF

clone size: few
V gene: TRBV7-2
D gene: .
J gene: TRBJ2-3
CDR3 DNA: TGTGCCAGCAGCTTAGCGGGCTTTAGCACAGATACGCAGTATTTT
CDR3 protein: CASSLAGFSTDTQYF

clone size: .
V gene: TRBV7-3
D gene: .
J gene: TRBJ1-2
CDR3 DNA: TGTGCCAGCAGCGCCAATCCCTATCATGGCTACACCTTC
CDR3 protein: CASSANPYHGYTF

clone size: many
V gene: TRBV2
D gene: .
J gene: TRBJ1-4
CDR3 DNA: TGTGCCAGCAGTGAGACGACAAGCAATGAAAAACTGTTTTTT
CDR3 protein: CASSETTSNEKLFF

clone size: .
V gene: TRBV7-3
D gene: .
J gene: TRBJ2-3
CDR3 DNA: TGTGCCAGCAGCCTTATGCCCGGTTTACACACAGATACGCAGTATTTT
CDR3 protein: CASSLMPGLHTDTQYF

clone size: .
V gene: TRBV29-1
D gene: .
J gene: TRBJ2-3
CDR3 DNA: TGCAGCGTTGGAACAGGTTCGAGCCCAGATACGCAGTATTTT
CDR3 protein: CSVGTGSSPDTQYF

clone size: once
V gene: TRBV6-4
D gene: .
J gene: TRBJ2-2
CDR3 DNA: TGTACCAGCAGTGACGGGGTCGGGGAGCTGTTTTTT
CDR3 protein: CTSSDGVGELFF

clone size: many
V gene: TRBV6-2/TRBV6-3
D gene: .
J gene: TRBJ1-5
CDR3 DNA: TGTGCCAGCAGCTGGACCCGGAGGACCAATCAGCCCCAGCATTTT
CDR3 protein: CASSWTRRTNQPQHF

clone size: many
V gene: TRBV12-3/TRBV12-4
D gene: .
J gene: TRBJ2-7
CDR3 DNA: TGTGCCAGCAGTTTAAACTACGAGCAGTACTTC
CDR3 protein: CASSLNYEQYF

clone size: many
V gene: TRBV2
D gene: .
J gene: TRBJ1-6
CDR3 DNA: TGTGCCAGCCACGCAACGAGCTCCTATAATTCACCCCTCCACTTT
CDR3 protein: CASHATSSYNSPLHF

clone size: .
V gene: TRBV5-1
D gene: TRBD2
J gene: TRBJ2-7
CDR3 DNA: TGCGCCACCGCGGCCGGGACTAGAAGAACCGACGAGCAGTACTTC
CDR3 protein: CATAAGTRRTDEQYF

clone size: many
V gene: TRBV28
D gene: .
J gene: TRBJ1-5
CDR3 DNA: TGTGCCAGCAGTTCGACAGCGACTCAGCCCCAGCATTTT
CDR3 protein: CASSSTATQPQHF

clone size: .
V gene: TRBV20-1
D gene: .
J gene: TRBJ1-5
CDR3 DNA: TGCAGTGCCGGGGACGTAACTAATCAGCCCCAGCATTTT
CDR3 protein: CSAGDVTNQPQHF

clone size: few
V gene: TRBV19
D gene: .
J gene: TRBJ2-7
CDR3 DNA: TGTGCCAGTAGCCCGATGAGCTCCTACGAGCAGTACTTC
CDR3 protein: CASSPMSSYEQYF

clone size: .
V gene: TRBV15
D gene: .
J gene: TRBJ2-1
CDR3 DNA: TGTGCCACCAGCAGGGGACCAGCGAATGAGCAGTTCTTC
CDR3 protein: CATSRGPANEQFF

clone size: .
V gene: TRBV7-9
D gene: TRBD1
J gene: TRBJ1-2
CDR3 DNA: TGTGCCAGCAGCGGTGGGCAGGGGGCTGGTGGCTACACCTTC
CDR3 protein: CASSGGQGAGGYTF

clone size: .
V gene: TRBV7-2
D gene: TRBD1
J gene: TRBJ2-7
CDR3 DNA: TGTGCCAGCAGCTTAGGGACAGGGTATTCTAACGAGCAGTACTTC
CDR3 protein: CASSLGTGYSNEQYF

clone size: .
V gene: TRBV5-6
D gene: TRBD1
J gene: TRBJ2-1
CDR3 DNA: TGTGCCAGCAGCTTCGGGACAGTTGGTTTTAATGAGCAGTTCTTC
CDR3 protein: CASSFGTVGFNEQFF

clone size: many
V gene: TRBV28
D gene: .
J gene: TRBJ2-7
CDR3 DNA: TGTGCCAGCAGTTTGTTAGGGGCAGGAGACACCTACGAGCAGTACTTC
CDR3 protein: CASSLLGAGDTYEQYF

clone size: many
V gene: TRBV20-1
D gene: .
J gene: TRBJ2-7
CDR3 DNA: TGCAGTGCTAGCTCGGATCTCCGGCCCTACGAGCAGTACTTC
CDR3 protein: CSASSDLRPYEQYF

clone size: many
V gene: TRBV27
D gene: .
J gene: TRBJ2-1
CDR3 DNA: TGTGCCTCCGGAGCGGAGGCCGGCTACAATGAGCAGTTCTTC
CDR3 protein: CASGAEAGYNEQFF

clone size: .
V gene: TRBV29-1
D gene: .
J gene: TRBJ1-2
CDR3 DNA: TGCAGCGTTGAAAGGTCGGGGGCGATCTACACCTTC
CDR3 protein: CSVERSGAIYTF

clone size: many
V gene: TRBV6-2/TRBV6-3
D gene: .
J gene: TRBJ2-7
CDR3 DNA: TGTGCCAGCAGTTATCTGCCCTCCTACGAGCAGTACTTC
CDR3 protein: CASSYLPSYEQYF

clone size: many
V gene: TRBV28
D gene: .
J gene: TRBJ1-2
CDR3 DNA: TGTGCCAGCAGTCGCCCATACGGGCAGGATAAGCATGGCTACACCTTC
CDR3 protein: CASSRPYGQDKHGYTF

clone size: many
V gene: TRBV20-1
D gene: .
J gene: TRBJ2-1
CDR3 DNA: TGCAGTGCTAGAGATTCTCGTGGGGGCGGCGGTGGGTGGAATGAGCAGTTCTTC
CDR3 protein: CSARDSRGGGGGWNEQFF

clone size: few
V gene: TRBV15
D gene: TRBD2
J gene: TRBJ2-1
CDR3 DNA: TGTGCCACCAGCAGAGATAAACTAGCGGGAAGGAATGAGCAGTTCTTC
CDR3 protein: CATSRDKLAGRNEQFF

clone size: many
V gene: TRBV11-2
D gene: .
J gene: TRBJ2-7
CDR3 DNA: TGTGCCAGCAGCCACAACTCCCCGGGACCGTGGGAGCAGTACTTC
CDR3 protein: CASSHNSPGPWEQYF

clone size: many
V gene: TRBV24-1
D gene: TRBD1
J gene: TRBJ2-5
CDR3 DNA: TGTGCCACCAGTGAAGGGACAGCCTCGGATGAGACCCAGTACTTC
CDR3 protein: CATSEGTASDETQYF

clone size: .
V gene: TRBV20-1
D gene: .
J gene: TRBJ2-7
CDR3 DNA: TGCAGTGCTAGTCCCTCGGGAGCGTACGAGCAGTACTTC
CDR3 protein: CSASPSGAYEQYF

clone size: many
V gene: TRBV12-3/TRBV12-4
D gene: TRBD2
J gene: TRBJ2-2
CDR3 DNA: TGTGCCAGCAAACTAGCGGGAGGACACGCGAACACCGGGGAGCTGTTTTTT
CDR3 protein: CASKLAGGHANTGELFF